This entry features one T cell receptor beta chain sequence. Its antigen is unidentified. Sequencing was performed with immunoSEQ multiplex PCR; in TCRdb, only in-frame clones are kept and a portion is missing. The table lists tens of thousands of clones, more than 80% of them singletons. The data stem from a study of T cells in localized non-small cell lung cancer. Overall study results and limits: For the top 100 tumor clones, a median roughly 55 also appeared in adjacent lung. The tumor had only one region sequenced, so heterogeneity remains possible. Uninvolved adjacent lung, not tumor, had the highest T cell clonality. Higher blood T cell density tracked longer overall survival.

The germline CDR1 and CDR2 sequences are SNHLY and FYNNEI. The CDR3 length is 13 residues. Deletions cut 6 bases from V and 5 bases from J, with 13 bases between. This receptor was identified in a male donor at least 60 years old with stage II lung adenocarcinoma. This chain joins TRBV2 and TRBJ1-1, with D tentatively TRBD1 (5 bases). The starting material was peripheral blood mononuclear cells, obtained before any cancer treatment. The DNA for the CDR3 is TGTGCCAGCAGGCCCGAAGCAGGGACTGAAGCTTTCTTT. This gives the protein CASRPEAGTEAFF.